The next 28 T cell receptor beta chains were all read from a single sample in a study of blood T cell repertoires in COVID-19 (dated by TCRdb to about 2020). The library relied on the immunoSEQ multiplex PCR assay. In its TCRdb copy, this immuneACCESS table keeps in-frame sequences only and misses some clones. Where compared with another copy, unresolved V genes explain less than half of these, and the others have no known cause. Recorded for this sample are 250,000 or so clones; 88% of them occurred a single time. 0.95% to 1% of the sample lies in the top ten. Sequenced input: peripheral blood. These receptors all come from a woman aged 40 to 50 who had recovered from COVID-19.

This clone was counted a single time. This chain links TRBV7-8 with TRBJ2-6; 8 bases agree with TRBD2. The CDR3 runs 16 residues. Germline V lookup: CDR1 SGHVS, CDR2 FQNEAQ. Trimming cost V 5 bases and J 1 base; bases outside gene matches: 4. The CDR3 DNA is TGTGCCAGCAGCCGAGCGGGGGCATCTGGGGCCAACGTCCTGACTTTC. This gives the protein CASSRAGASGANVLTF.

This chain uses TRBV5-4 with TRBJ2-7, with 10 bases identical to TRBD2. CDR1 is SGHNT and CDR2 is YYREEE in the germline V gene (reference sequence). After removal of 4 bases from V and 5 bases from J, the junction contained 12 bases not matched to a gene. The CDR3 has 16 residues. CDR3 region: CASSPGLAPRGHEQYF. CDR3 bases: TGTGCCAGCAGCCCGGGACTAGCGCCCCGGGGGCACGAGCAGTACTTC.

The chain uses TRBV6-5 and TRBJ2-7, with 7 bases identical to TRBD1. This CDR3 has 16 amino acids. Losses at the gene ends were 2 bases for V and 0 bases for J; bases not matched to a gene: 7. Germline CDR1 and CDR2: MNHEY and SVGAGI. This chain's CDR3 is CASSYPAGTDSYEQYF. The CDR3 DNA sequence: TGTGCCAGCAGTTACCCCGCCGGGACAGACTCCTACGAGCAGTACTTC.

The chain joins TRBV29-1 to TRBJ1-1; D perhaps matches TRBD1 (5 bases). The CDR3 is 14 amino acids. Germline CDR1 is SQVTM and CDR2 is ANQGSEA. Trimming pared 8 bases from V and 1 base from J, leaving 17 bases between. CDR3 sequence reads: CSTSGGAQNTEAFF. The CDR3 nucleotides read TGCAGCACCTCGGGAGGGGCCCAGAACACTGAAGCTTTCTTT.

This clone was seen a single time. The DNA for the CDR3 is TGTGCCAGCAGTGAAGCCCCCCCCCGGGCCAGGGCCCAAGCTTTCTTT. Translating it yields CASSEAPPRARAQAFF. This chain joins TRBV6-1 and TRBJ1-1, with D possibly TRBD1 on 5 matching bases. The CDR3 runs 16 residues. V was pared by 0 bases and J by 9 bases, with 20 bases between. Germline V CDR1 and CDR2: MNHNS, SASEGT.

This clone was counted a few times. This rearrangement joins TRBV18 to TRBJ1-3; 7 bases are shared with TRBD1. Trimming cost V 6 bases and J 0 bases; bases outside gene matches: 8. The germline CDR1 and CDR2 sequences are KGHSH and LQKENI. There are 16 residues in the CDR3. For the CDR3, the DNA is TGTGCCAGCTCCCCCAGGGACAGCCGCTCTGGAAACACCATATATTTT. Its protein product is CASSPRDSRSGNTIYF.

The gene calls are TRBV7-9 and TRBJ2-1; TRBD2 aligns across 9 bases. This CDR3 has 13 amino acids. Losses at the gene ends were 11 bases for V and 2 bases for J; bases not matched to a gene: 4. Germline V gene data show CDR1 as SEHNR and CDR2 as FQNEAQ (reference sequence). This CDR3 is CARGGAAYNEQFF. CDR3 sequence (DNA): TGTGCCCGCGGGGGGGCGGCCTACAATGAGCAGTTCTTC.

This rearrangement joins TRBV29-1 to TRBJ1-1; D is perhaps TRBD1 (6 bases). CDR3 size: 13 residues. The V end lost 7 bases, the J end lost 1 base, and 13 bases lay between the germline ends. Per germline, CDR1 SQVTM and CDR2 ANQGSEA. CDR3 DNA: TGCAGCGGCCGGACAGAAACGAACACTGAAGCTTTCTTT. Amino acids: CSGRTETNTEAFF. Combining the CDR3 with reference TRBV29-1 and TRBJ1-1 gives the whole variable domain SAVISQKPSRDICQRGTSLTIQCQVDSQVTMMFWYRQQPGQSLTLIATANQGSEATYESGFVIDKFPISRPNLTFSTLTVSNMSPEDSSIYLCSGRTETNTEAFFGQGTRLTVV.

Notes on this clone: At one of its ends the junction is not consistent with the germline gene, which may arise from a read error. V is TRBV7-7 and J is TRBJ2-2, with 10 positions matching TRBD2. CDR1 and CDR2 (germline): SSHAT, FNYEAQ (reference sequence). This CDR3 region has 17 residues. The CDR3 coding sequence is TGTGCTAGCAGCTCGACTAGCGGGCCGGGGGTTCCCGGGGAGCTGTTTTTT. It codes for CASSSTSGPGVPGELFF.

J is TRBJ2-1 and V is TRBV7-2, with D maybe TRBD2 (6 bases). This CDR3 has 12 residues. The germline V gene encodes CDR1 SGHTA and CDR2 FQGNSA. V lost 4 bases to trimming and J lost 10 bases, with 11 bases between them. In DNA, the CDR3 is TGTGCCAGCAGCTGGGACTTAGGGGAGCAGTTCTTC. Translating it yields CASSWDLGEQFF.

The chain uses TRBV19 and TRBJ2-3; 12 bases align to TRBD2. The CDR3 covers 16 residues. Germline CDR1 is LNHDA and CDR2 is SQIVND (reference sequence). The V segment lost 4 bases and the J segment 4 bases; nucleotides outside the gene matches: 6. CDR3 coding DNA: TGTGCCAGTAGTAAGAAGACTAGCGGGAGCGCAGATACGCAGTATTTT. Protein: CASSKKTSGSADTQYF.

In its sample, this clone was seen once. V and J are TRBV7-2 and TRBJ1-6; D unresolved. The CDR3 is 16 amino acids. V dropped 5 bases and J dropped 0 bases, with 11 bases sitting between them. Germline lookup yields CDR1 SGHTA and CDR2 FQGNSA. CDR3 in DNA: TGTGCCAGCAGCCAGCGGGAAAGCTCCTATAATTCACCCCTCCACTTT. Its protein is CASSQRESSYNSPLHF.

The V call is TRBV13, the J call TRBJ1-4; a possible D gene is TRBD1 (5 bases). The V gene lost 5 bases and the J gene lost 0 bases, with 13 bases spanning the gap. CDR1 PRHDT and CDR2 FYEKMQ come from the germline V gene (reference sequence). This CDR3 is built from 16 residues. The CDR3 spells CASSPLGGATNEKLFF. The CDR3 DNA follows: TGTGCCAGCAGCCCCCTCGGGGGGGCAACTAATGAAAAACTGTTTTTT.

The chain combines TRBV29-1 with TRBJ1-5, with TRBD1 identical over 8 bases. Trimming took 6 bases from V and 2 from J; bases not matched to a gene: 21. In germline, CDR1 is SQVTM, CDR2 ANQGSEA. This CDR3 is built from 19 residues. The CDR3 spells CSVVLGQRTGKFRNQPQHF. CDR3 in DNA: TGCAGCGTCGTCCTTGGGCAACGGACAGGGAAGTTTCGCAATCAGCCCCAGCATTTT.

CDR3 protein: CASSQGGLRDRADGYTF. The CDR3 bases are TGTGCCAGCAGCCAAGGTGGCCTTCGTGACAGGGCGGATGGCTACACCTTC. The chain links TRBV4-2 to TRBJ1-2; TRBD1 aligns across 7 bases. CDR1 is LGHNA and CDR2 is YNFKEQ in the germline V gene. V lost 1 base to trimming and J lost 6 bases; unmatched junction nucleotides: 14. The CDR3 is 17 residues long.

This chain links TRBV19 with TRBJ2-3; D remains ambiguous. The CDR3 contains 14 residues. The germline CDR1 and CDR2 sequences are LNHDA and SQIVND (reference sequence). Trimming cost V 7 bases and J 1 base, with 12 bases left between them. The CDR3 DNA follows: TGTGCCAGTAACATTGGCCTGGGCACAGATACGCAGTATTTT. This gives the protein CASNIGLGTDTQYF.

This chain uses TRBV19 with TRBJ1-1, with a tentative D call TRBD1 (6 bases). The germline CDR1 and CDR2 sequences are LNHDA and SQIVND (reference sequence). The CDR3 covers 13 residues. The germline V and J ends were trimmed by 3 bases and 5 bases, with 10 bases remaining between them. CDR3 in amino acids: CASSMEGGTEAFF. The CDR3, as DNA: TGTGCCAGTAGTATGGAGGGGGGGACTGAAGCTTTCTTT.

The chain carries TRBV6-2 or TRBV6-3 and TRBJ1-5; no clear D gene. Germline CDR1 reads MNHEY; CDR2 reads SVGEGT. V was pared by 5 bases and J by 12 bases, with 11 bases between. The CDR3 is 11 residues long. CDR3 region: CASSTRHLQHF. CDR3 bases: TGTGCCAGCAGTACCCGACATCTCCAGCATTTT.

The genes are TRBV6-5 and TRBJ2-2; the D is unclear. The CDR3 has 12 amino acids. Germline-derived CDR1 and CDR2 are MNHEY and SVGAGI. V lost 6 bases and J lost 5, with 7 bases in between. The CDR3 is CASRPRTGELFF. The CDR3 DNA follows: TGTGCCAGCAGGCCGAGAACCGGGGAGCTGTTTTTT.

The CDR3 region is CATPGEGPSGNTIYF. DNA of the CDR3: TGTGCCACCCCCGGGGAGGGACCCTCTGGAAACACCATATATTTT. The V call is TRBV6-6, the J call TRBJ1-3, with D perhaps matching TRBD1 (5 bases). V shed 10 bases and J shed 0 bases, with 16 bases lying between them. Germline loops: CDR1 MNHNY, CDR2 SVGAGI (reference sequence). There are 15 residues in the CDR3.

The count of this clone is one. The chain carries TRBV7-2 and TRBJ2-1; 15 nucleotides match TRBD2. The junction had 8 bases not matched to a gene; V was cut back by 2 bases and J by 9 bases. The germline V gene has CDR1 SGHTA and CDR2 FQGNSA. This CDR3 is 17 amino acids long. CDR3 sequence: CASSLYGLAGGSGEQFF. The CDR3 coding sequence is TGTGCCAGCAGCTTATATGGACTAGCGGGAGGGAGTGGTGAGCAGTTCTTC.

The V gene is TRBV5-1, the J gene TRBJ1-1; weak D call: TRBD1 (6 bases). V was cut by 4 bases and J by 5 bases, with 12 bases left in between. The CDR3 contains 13 residues. The germline CDR1 and CDR2 sequences are SGHRS and YFSETQ. The CDR3 DNA reads as TGCGCCAGCAGCCCCGGGACAACTACTGAAGCTTTCTTT. Amino acids: CASSPGTTTEAFF.

The chain recombines TRBV5-6 with TRBJ2-5, with a tentative D call TRBD2 (6 bases). The CDR3 runs 17 residues. V was shortened by 2 bases and J by 2 bases, with 19 bases between the two germline ends. CDR1 and CDR2 from the germline V gene are SGHDT and YYEEEE. CDR3 coding DNA: TGTGCCAGCAGCTTTAATATCGTGGCGGGATCGCAAGAGACCCAGTACTTC. It encodes CASSFNIVAGSQETQYF.

The genes are TRBV7-8 and TRBJ1-3; unclear D gene. The CDR3 contains 14 residues. V shed 5 bases and J shed 0 bases, with 8 bases lying between them. Germline lookup yields CDR1 SGHVS and CDR2 FQNEAQ. The CDR3 protein is CASSPRSSGNTIYF. CDR3 nucleotide sequence: TGTGCCAGCAGCCCCCGGTCCTCTGGAAACACCATATATTTT.

This sequence joins TRBV5-1 and TRBJ2-1; 9 bases match TRBD2. After removal of 0 bases from V and 6 bases from J, the junction contained 1 base not matched to a gene. CDR3 length: 14 residues. Germline assignment: CDR1 SGHRS and CDR2 YFSETQ. The CDR3 loop reads CASSLGGRVNEQFF. DNA for the CDR3: TGCGCCAGCAGCTTGGGCGGGAGGGTCAATGAGCAGTTCTTC.

This chain links TRBV3-1 (or the pseudogene TRBV3-2) with TRBJ1-4; TRBD1 aligns across 8 bases. The trim removed 1 base at V and 8 bases at J, leaving 6 bases unmatched. Germline lookup yields CDR1 LGHDT and CDR2 YNNKEL (reference sequence). The CDR3 loop spans 15 amino acids. This CDR3 reads CASSQGTGFYEKLFF. The CDR3 nucleotides read TGTGCCAGCAGCCAAGGGACAGGGTTCTACGAAAAACTGTTTTTT.

The V call is TRBV5-1, the J call TRBJ1-1, with D perhaps TRBD1 (6 bases). CDR1 SGHRS and CDR2 YFSETQ come from the germline V gene. Trimming shortened V by 0 bases and J by 5 bases, and 11 bases separated the two germline ends. The CDR3 loop spans 14 amino acids. The CDR3 coding sequence is TGCGCCAGCAGCTTGGTGCAGGGGTGGACTGAAGCTTTCTTT. It specifies CASSLVQGWTEAFF.

A word on this clone: Different DNA sequences within this sample yield the same CDR3. J is TRBJ1-2 and V is TRBV5-1; D possibly corresponds to TRBD1 (6 bases). In germline, CDR1 is SGHRS, CDR2 YFSETQ. The CDR3 loop spans 15 amino acids. The V end was cut by 4 bases, the J end by 4 bases, with 17 bases between. CDR3 nucleotides: TGCGCCAGCAGCCCGGGGGGGGGCGGCGGCTATGGCTACACCTTC. Translated, it gives CASSPGGGGGYGYTF.